A selection of T cell receptor beta chains follows, all from one sample in a study of shared clonotypes between healthy human individuals. Profiling relied on immunoSEQ multiplex PCR, and the TCRdb table lists in-frame clones only, not all of them. The sample holds approximately 500,000 clones, over 70% seen once. The specimen sequenced was PBMCs. The receptor set was obtained from a woman between 40 and 50 years old in good health. Some clones in this sample may be carry-over from other donors' samples. CDR3s include the opening cysteine and the closing phenylalanine or tryptophan. The D gene is left open where the match is weak. The listing skips clone size in some rows; elsewhere it reads once, few, many or a size class.

>TRBJ1-2|TRBD1|TRBV5-8|once
CASSRDRGRRGYTF
TGTGCCAGCTCCCGGGACAGGGGGCGCCGGGGCTACACCTTC
>TRBJ2-7|TRBD1|TRBV7-9|.
CASSLAVRTGGLGSYEQYF
TGTGCCAGCAGCTTAGCGGTGAGAACAGGGGGACTGGGGTCCTACGAGCAGTACTTC
>TRBJ2-1|.|TRBV27|.
CASSQQGPAYNEQFF
TGTGCCAGCAGTCAACAGGGTCCCGCCTACAATGAGCAGTTCTTC
>TRBJ2-3|TRBD2|TRBV10-3|.
CAIRLAGGTDTQYF
TGTGCCATCAGACTAGCGGGAGGAACAGATACGCAGTATTTT
>TRBJ1-4|.|TRBV30|few
CAWSTLNEKLFF
TGTGCCTGGAGCACGCTTAATGAAAAACTGTTTTTT
>TRBJ2-1|.|TRBV5-1|once
CASSTGAARNEQFF
TGCGCCAGCAGCACCGGGGCCGCTAGAAATGAGCAGTTCTTC
>TRBJ2-2|TRBD2|TRBV7-8|.
CASRPLAGGPKSGELFF
TGTGCCAGCAGACCACTAGCGGGAGGGCCTAAGTCCGGGGAGCTGTTTTTT
>TRBJ2-5|TRBD1|TRBV11-2|few
CASSLLTSTGVETQYF
TGTGCCAGCAGCTTATTGACCAGTACAGGGGTGGAGACCCAGTACTTC
>TRBJ1-1|TRBD1|TRBV7-3|.
CASSVTGGDTEAFF
TGTGCCAGCAGCGTTACAGGGGGCGACACTGAAGCTTTCTTT
>TRBJ1-5|.|TRBV28|.
CASRKTGDQPQHF
TGTGCCAGCAGGAAGACTGGAGATCAGCCCCAGCATTTT
>TRBJ2-2|.|TRBV7-9|.
CASSPHYRVGIGEELFF
TGTGCCAGCAGCCCTCACTACAGGGTCGGGATCGGCGAGGAGCTGTTTTTT
>TRBJ2-5|TRBD2|TRBV11-3|.
CASSHTSGVVETQYF
TGTGCCAGCAGCCACACTAGCGGGGTAGTTGAGACCCAGTACTTC
>TRBJ2-3|.|TRBV30|.
CAWSFEGDTQYF
TGTGCCTGGAGCTTCGAAGGAGATACGCAGTATTTT
>TRBJ2-7|TRBD2|TRBV11-1|.
CASSLSSSGDEQYF
TGTGCCAGCAGCTTATCCTCGAGCGGGGACGAGCAGTACTTC
>TRBJ1-2|.|TRBV7-3|.
CASSLDAGASNYGYTF
TGTGCCAGCAGCTTAGACGCAGGGGCCTCTAACTATGGCTACACCTTC
>TRBJ2-2|TRBD1|TRBV2|.
CASSGTGVGPTGELFF
TGTGCCAGCTCCGGGACAGGTGTCGGTCCCACCGGGGAGCTGTTTTTT
>TRBJ2-7|TRBD1|TRBV7-8|.
CASRPTGVYEQYF
TGTGCCAGCAGGCCTACAGGGGTCTACGAGCAGTACTTC
>TRBJ2-5|TRBD2|TRBV15|.
CATSTLGLAGGQETQYF
TGTGCCACCAGCACCTTGGGACTAGCGGGAGGCCAAGAGACCCAGTACTTC
>TRBJ2-7|.|TRBV5-4|.
CASSSDSHEQYF
TGTGCCAGCAGCTCGGACAGCCACGAGCAGTACTTC
>TRBJ1-2|.|TRBV28|few
CASSSWPASGYTF
TGTGCCAGCAGTTCTTGGCCAGCATCCGGCTACACCTTC
>TRBJ2-2|.|TRBV6-5|.
CASTQDISNTGELFF
TGTGCCAGCACCCAGGACATCTCGAACACCGGGGAGCTGTTTTTT
>TRBJ2-2|.|TRBV6-5|.
CASSYANTGELFF
TGTGCCAGCAGTTACGCCAACACCGGGGAGCTGTTTTTT
>TRBJ2-5|TRBD1|TRBV28|.
CASSLTGVEETQYF
TGTGCCAGCAGTTTAACAGGGGTTGAAGAGACCCAGTACTTC
>TRBJ1-1|.|TRBV6-1|.
CASSEVEDTAEAFF
TGTGCCAGCAGTGAAGTGGAGGATACAGCGGAAGCTTTCTTT
>TRBJ1-1|TRBD1|TRBV5-1|.
CASSLDLGQDTEAFF
TGCGCCAGCAGCTTGGATCTGGGACAGGACACTGAAGCTTTCTTT
>TRBJ2-1|.|TRBV28|.
CASSWASIRPSGNEQFF
TGTGCCAGCAGTTGGGCTAGCATCCGCCCGTCCGGCAATGAGCAGTTCTTC
>TRBJ2-2|.|TRBV11-2|.
CASSPGAYPGELFF
TGTGCCAGCAGCCCCGGGGCCTATCCCGGGGAGCTGTTTTTT
>TRBJ2-7|.|TRBV2|.
CASSGVAPYEQYF
TGTGCCAGCAGTGGGGTCGCCCCCTACGAGCAGTACTTC
>TRBJ2-7|TRBD1|TRBV28|.
CASRGTGTGVYEQYF
TGTGCCAGCAGGGGCACCGGGACAGGGGTCTACGAGCAGTACTTC
>TRBJ2-2|.|TRBV27|.
CASGFGGTGELFF
TGTGCCAGCGGATTCGGGGGCACCGGGGAGCTGTTTTTT
>TRBJ2-7|TRBD2|TRBV30|.
CAWSGGGRVPSYEQYF
TGTGCCTGGAGTGGGGGTGGGAGGGTACCCTCCTACGAGCAGTACTTC
>TRBJ2-1|TRBD2|TRBV7-3|.
CASSSGLAGQNEQFF
TGTGCCAGCAGCTCGGGACTAGCGGGACAGAATGAGCAGTTCTTC
>TRBJ2-3|.|TRBV2|.
CASRERGRSTDTQYF
TGTGCCAGCAGAGAAAGGGGACGGTCCACAGATACGCAGTATTTT
>TRBJ2-1|TRBD2|TRBV5-6|many
CASRRSGRDYYSYNEQFF
TGTGCCAGCAGACGTAGCGGGAGGGATTACTATTCCTACAATGAGCAGTTCTTC
>TRBJ2-2|.|TRBV7-2|.
CASRVGLSNTGELFF
TGTGCCAGCAGGGTAGGACTATCGAACACCGGGGAGCTGTTTTTT
>TRBJ2-2|TRBD2|TRBV4-3|.
CASSQNLAGDSGELFF
TGCGCCAGCAGCCAAAATCTAGCGGGAGATTCCGGGGAGCTGTTTTTT
>TRBJ1-5|.|TRBV2|.
CASCAGHNQPQHF
TGTGCCAGCTGCGCAGGGCACAATCAGCCCCAGCATTTT
>TRBJ2-2|TRBD2|TRBV7-2|once
CASSPPGLAGQHGELFF
TGTGCCAGCAGCCCCCCGGGACTAGCGGGTCAACACGGGGAGCTGTTTTTT
>TRBJ2-6|.|TRBV5-1|.
CASGEGANVLTF
TGCGCCAGCGGCGAGGGGGCCAACGTCCTGACTTTC
>TRBJ1-2|.|TRBV6-5|.
CASNTGWGGYTF
TGTGCCAGCAATACCGGGTGGGGAGGCTACACCTTC
>TRBJ2-5|.|TRBV4-1|.
CASSQVSLLETQYF
TGCGCCAGCAGCCAAGTCTCGCTGTTAGAGACCCAGTACTTC
>TRBJ2-7|.|TRBV29-1|.
CSVDTAGYEQYF
TGCAGCGTTGACACAGCGGGCTACGAGCAGTACTTC
>TRBJ1-2|.|TRBV7-9|.
CASSLGSQGGYTF
TGTGCCAGCAGCTTAGGTTCACAGGGTGGCTACACCTTC
>TRBJ1-4|.|TRBV20-1|.
CSTVTNEKLFF
TGCAGCACAGTAACTAATGAAAAACTGTTTTTT
>TRBJ1-1|.|TRBV27|.
CASSWAADVNTEAFF
TGTGCCAGCAGTTGGGCGGCGGATGTGAACACTGAAGCTTTCTTT
>TRBJ1-2|.|TRBV25-1|.
CASSPGQQTYTF
TGTGCCAGCAGTCCGGGCCAGCAGACTTACACCTTC
>TRBJ1-4|.|TRBV25-1|few
CASSDPRGSNEKLFF
TGTGCCAGCAGTGACCCTCGAGGGTCTAATGAAAAACTGTTTTTT
>TRBJ2-2|TRBD1|TRBV19|.
CASGTGGIGWTGELFF
TGTGCCAGCGGGACAGGGGGGATCGGTTGGACCGGGGAGCTGTTTTTT
>TRBJ2-3|TRBD1|TRBV19|.
CASRATGGWVADTQYF
TGTGCCAGTAGGGCTACAGGGGGCTGGGTAGCAGATACGCAGTATTTT
>TRBJ1-3|TRBD1|TRBV10-2|.
CASSDYRGSGNTIYF
TGCGCCAGCAGTGACTACAGGGGCTCTGGAAACACCATATATTTT
>TRBJ1-2|.|TRBV19|.
CASSRGRERTGGYTF
TGTGCCAGTAGTAGAGGCAGGGAGAGAACTGGTGGCTACACCTTC
>TRBJ1-4|.|TRBV4-3|.
CASSPGPTNEKLFF
TGCGCCAGCAGCCCGGGACCGACGAATGAAAAACTGTTTTTT
>TRBJ2-1|TRBD2|TRBV6-1|once
CASSTSGYNEQFF
TGTGCCAGCAGCACTAGCGGCTACAATGAGCAGTTCTTC
>TRBJ1-4|.|TRBV5-6|.
CASSHPRDRTNEKLFF
TGTGCCAGCAGCCATCCCCGGGACCGAACTAATGAAAAACTGTTTTTT
>TRBJ2-1|TRBD2|TRBV11-2|.
CASSQDGLASNEQFF
TGTGCCAGCAGCCAAGATGGACTAGCTTCCAATGAGCAGTTCTTC
>TRBJ1-2|.|TRBV30|.
CAWSREPPRSGYTF
TGTGCCTGGAGCCGGGAGCCCCCGAGGAGTGGCTACACCTTC
>TRBJ2-3|.|TRBV5-1|many
CASSLGLAVTDTQYF
TGCGCCAGCAGCTTGGGGCTAGCAGTTACAGATACGCAGTATTTT
>TRBJ2-2|.|TRBV7-9|.
CASSLSSTGELFF
TGTGCCAGCAGCTTATCATCAACCGGGGAGCTGTTTTTT
>TRBJ2-2|.|TRBV7-3|.
CASSLLGLGPTGELFF
TGTGCCAGCAGCTTATTGGGACTTGGGCCCACCGGGGAGCTGTTTTTT